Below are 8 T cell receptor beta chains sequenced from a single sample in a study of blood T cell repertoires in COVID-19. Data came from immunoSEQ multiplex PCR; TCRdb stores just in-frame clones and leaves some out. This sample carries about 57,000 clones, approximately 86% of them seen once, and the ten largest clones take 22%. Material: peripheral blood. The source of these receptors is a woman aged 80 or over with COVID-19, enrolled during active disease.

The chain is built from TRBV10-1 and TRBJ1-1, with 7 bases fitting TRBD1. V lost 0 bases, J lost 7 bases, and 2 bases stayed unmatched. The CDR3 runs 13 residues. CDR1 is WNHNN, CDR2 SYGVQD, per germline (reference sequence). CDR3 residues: CASSESGGGEAFF. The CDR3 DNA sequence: TGCGCCAGCAGTGAGTCAGGGGGCGGTGAAGCTTTCTTT.

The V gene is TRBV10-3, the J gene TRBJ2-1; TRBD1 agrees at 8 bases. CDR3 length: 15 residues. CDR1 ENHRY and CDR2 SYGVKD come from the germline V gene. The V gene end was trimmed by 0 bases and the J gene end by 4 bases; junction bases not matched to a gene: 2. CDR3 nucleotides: TGTGCCATCAGTGAGTCTGGACAGGGATACAATGAGCAGTTCTTC. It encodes CAISESGQGYNEQFF.

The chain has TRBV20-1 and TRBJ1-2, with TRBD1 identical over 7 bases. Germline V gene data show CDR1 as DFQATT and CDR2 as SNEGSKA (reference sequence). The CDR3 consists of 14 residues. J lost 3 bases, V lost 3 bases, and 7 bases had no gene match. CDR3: CSASLEGADYGYTF. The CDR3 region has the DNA TGCAGTGCTAGTCTTGAGGGGGCTGACTATGGCTACACCTTC.

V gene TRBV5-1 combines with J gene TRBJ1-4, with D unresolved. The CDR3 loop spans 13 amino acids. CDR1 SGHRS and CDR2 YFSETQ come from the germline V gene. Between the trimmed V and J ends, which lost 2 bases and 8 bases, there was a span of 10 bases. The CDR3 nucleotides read TGCGCCAGCAGCTTAAACAGCGGCGAAAAACTGTTTTTT. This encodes CASSLNSGEKLFF.

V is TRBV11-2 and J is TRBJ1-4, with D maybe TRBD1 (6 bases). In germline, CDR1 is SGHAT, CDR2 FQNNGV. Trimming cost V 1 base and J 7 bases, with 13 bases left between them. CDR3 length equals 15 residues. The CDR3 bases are TGTGCCAGCAGCTTAGGGGGGGGGCTAAGTGAAAAACTGTTTTTT. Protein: CASSLGGGLSEKLFF.

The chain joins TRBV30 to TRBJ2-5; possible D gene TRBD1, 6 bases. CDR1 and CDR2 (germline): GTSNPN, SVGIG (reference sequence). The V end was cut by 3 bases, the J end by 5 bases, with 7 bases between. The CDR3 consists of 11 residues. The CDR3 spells CAWRRGETQYF. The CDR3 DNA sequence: TGTGCCTGGAGAAGGGGGGAGACCCAGTACTTC.

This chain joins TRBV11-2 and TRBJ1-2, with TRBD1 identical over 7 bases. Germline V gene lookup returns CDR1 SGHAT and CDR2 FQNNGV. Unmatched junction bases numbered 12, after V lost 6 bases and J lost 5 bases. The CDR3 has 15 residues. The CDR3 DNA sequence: TGTGCCAGCAGAGCAAGTAACAGGGGCGGGTATGGCTACACCTTC. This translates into CASRASNRGGYGYTF.

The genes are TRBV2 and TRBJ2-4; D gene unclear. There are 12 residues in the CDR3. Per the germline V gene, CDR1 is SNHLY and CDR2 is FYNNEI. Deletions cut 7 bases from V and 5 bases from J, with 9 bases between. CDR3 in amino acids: CASNSAQNIQYF. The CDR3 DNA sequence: TGTGCCAGCAACTCTGCGCAAAACATTCAGTACTTC.